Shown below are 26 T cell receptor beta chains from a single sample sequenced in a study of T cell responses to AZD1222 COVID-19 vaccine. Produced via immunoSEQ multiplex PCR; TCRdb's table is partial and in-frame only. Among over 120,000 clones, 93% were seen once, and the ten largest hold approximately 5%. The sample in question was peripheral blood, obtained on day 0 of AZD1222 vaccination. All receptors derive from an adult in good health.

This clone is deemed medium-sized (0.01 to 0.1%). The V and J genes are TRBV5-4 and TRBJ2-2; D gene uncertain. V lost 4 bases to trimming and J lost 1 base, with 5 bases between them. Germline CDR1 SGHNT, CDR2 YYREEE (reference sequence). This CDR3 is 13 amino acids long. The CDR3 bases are TGTGCCAGCAGCAGGCAGAACACCGGGGAGCTGTTTTTT. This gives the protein CASSRQNTGELFF. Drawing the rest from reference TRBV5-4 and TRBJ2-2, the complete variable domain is ETGVTQSPTHLIKTRGQQVTLRCSSQSGHNTVSWYQQALGQGPQFIFQYYREEENGRGNFPPRFSGLQFPNYSSELNVNALELDDSALYLCASSRQNTGELFFGEGSRLTVL.

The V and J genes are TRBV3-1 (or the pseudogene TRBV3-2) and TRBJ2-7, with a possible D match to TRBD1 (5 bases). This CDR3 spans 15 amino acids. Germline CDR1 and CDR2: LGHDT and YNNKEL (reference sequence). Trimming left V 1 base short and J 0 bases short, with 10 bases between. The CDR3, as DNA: TGTGCCAGCAGCCAAGGGCCCGACAGCTCCTACGAGCAGTACTTC. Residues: CASSQGPDSSYEQYF.

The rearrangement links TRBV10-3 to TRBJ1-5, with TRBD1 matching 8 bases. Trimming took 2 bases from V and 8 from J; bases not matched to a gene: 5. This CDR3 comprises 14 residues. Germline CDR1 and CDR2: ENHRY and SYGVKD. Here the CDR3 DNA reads TGTGCCATCAGTGAGACAGGGGGAAATGAGCCCCAGCATTTT. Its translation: CAISETGGNEPQHF.

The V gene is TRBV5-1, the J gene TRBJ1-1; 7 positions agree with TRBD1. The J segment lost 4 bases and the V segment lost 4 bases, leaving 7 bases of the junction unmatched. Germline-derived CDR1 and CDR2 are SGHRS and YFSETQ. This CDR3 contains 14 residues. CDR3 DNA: TGCGCCAGCAGCCTCCGGGACAGCGGCACTGAAGCTTTCTTT. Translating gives CASSLRDSGTEAFF. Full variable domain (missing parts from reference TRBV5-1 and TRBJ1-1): KAGVTQTPRYLIKTRGQQVTLSCSPISGHRSVSWYQQTPGQGLQFLFEYFSETQRNKGNFPGRFSGRQFSNSRSEMNVSTLELGDSALYLCASSLRDSGTEAFFGQGTRLTVV.

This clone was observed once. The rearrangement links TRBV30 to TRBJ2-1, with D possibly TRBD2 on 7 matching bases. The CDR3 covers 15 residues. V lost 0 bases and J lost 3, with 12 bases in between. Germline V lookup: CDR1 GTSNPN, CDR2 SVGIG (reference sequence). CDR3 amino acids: CAWSVLGGVYNEQFF. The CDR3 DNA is TGTGCCTGGAGTGTACTAGGGGGGGTCTACAATGAGCAGTTCTTC.

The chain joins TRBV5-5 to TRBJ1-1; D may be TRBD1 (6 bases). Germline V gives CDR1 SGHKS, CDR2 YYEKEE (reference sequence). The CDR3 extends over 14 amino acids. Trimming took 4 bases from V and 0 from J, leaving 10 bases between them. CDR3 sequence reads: CASSAGGLNTEAFF. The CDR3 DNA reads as TGTGCCAGCAGCGCTGGGGGCCTGAACACTGAAGCTTTCTTT.

DNA of the CDR3: TGTGCCAGCAGCTTAGGGTATAATCAGCCCCAGCATTTT. Protein sequence: CASSLGYNQPQHF. The chain has TRBV7-9 and TRBJ1-5; D is unclear. CDR1 and CDR2 (germline): SEHNR, FQNEAQ (reference sequence). This CDR3 spans 13 amino acids. Trimming cost V 1 base and J 4 bases, with 5 bases left between them.

CDR3: CASSSEKHTLGQFF. The CDR3 bases are TGTGCCAGCAGCTCCGAAAAACACACGTTGGGGCAGTTCTTC. The chain couples TRBV7-9 to TRBJ2-1; D remains unclear. Trimming left V 4 bases short and J 12 bases short, with 19 bases between. Germline CDR1 reads SEHNR; CDR2 reads FQNEAQ (reference sequence). The CDR3 length is 14 residues. Together with reference TRBV7-9 and TRBJ2-1, the CDR3 gives the full variable domain: DTGVSQNPRHKITKRGQNVTFRCDPISEHNRLYWYRQTLGQGPEFLTYFQNEAQLEKSRLLSDRFSAERPKGSFSTLEIQRTEQGDSAMYLCASSSEKHTLGQFFGPGTRLTVL.

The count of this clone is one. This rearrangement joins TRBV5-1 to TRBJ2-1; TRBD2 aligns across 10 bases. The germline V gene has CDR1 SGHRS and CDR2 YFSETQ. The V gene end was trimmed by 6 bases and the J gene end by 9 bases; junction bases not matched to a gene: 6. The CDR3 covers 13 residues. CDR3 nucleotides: TGCGCCAGCAACAAAGCGGGAGGGCCTGAGCAGTTCTTC. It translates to CASNKAGGPEQFF.

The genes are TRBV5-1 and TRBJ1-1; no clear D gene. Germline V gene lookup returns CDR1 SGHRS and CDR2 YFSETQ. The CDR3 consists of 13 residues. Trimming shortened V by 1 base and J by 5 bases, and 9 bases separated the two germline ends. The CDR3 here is CASSLFAGTEAFF. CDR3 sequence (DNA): TGCGCCAGCAGCTTGTTTGCGGGAACTGAAGCTTTCTTT.

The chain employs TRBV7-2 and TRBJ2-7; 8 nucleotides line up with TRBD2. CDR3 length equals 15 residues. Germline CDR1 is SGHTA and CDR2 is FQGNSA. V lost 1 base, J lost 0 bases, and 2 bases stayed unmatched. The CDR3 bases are TGTGCCAGCAGCTTAGAAGCGGGAGTCTCCTACGAGCAGTACTTC. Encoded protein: CASSLEAGVSYEQYF. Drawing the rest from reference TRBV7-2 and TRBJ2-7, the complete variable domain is GAGVSQSPSNKVTEKGKDVELRCDPISGHTALYWYRQSLGQGLEFLIYFQGNSAPDKSGLPSDRFSAERTGGSVSTLTIQRTQQEDSAVYLCASSLEAGVSYEQYFGPGTRLTVT.

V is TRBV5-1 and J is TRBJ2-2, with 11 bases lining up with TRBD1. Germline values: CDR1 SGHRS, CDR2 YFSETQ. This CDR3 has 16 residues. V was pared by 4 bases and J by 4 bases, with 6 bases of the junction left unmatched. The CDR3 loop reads CASSDGTGGTTGELFF. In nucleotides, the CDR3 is TGCGCCAGCAGCGACGGGACAGGGGGTACCACCGGGGAGCTGTTTTTT. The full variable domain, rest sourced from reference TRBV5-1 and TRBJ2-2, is KAGVTQTPRYLIKTRGQQVTLSCSPISGHRSVSWYQQTPGQGLQFLFEYFSETQRNKGNFPGRFSGRQFSNSRSEMNVSTLELGDSALYLCASSDGTGGTTGELFFGEGSRLTVL.

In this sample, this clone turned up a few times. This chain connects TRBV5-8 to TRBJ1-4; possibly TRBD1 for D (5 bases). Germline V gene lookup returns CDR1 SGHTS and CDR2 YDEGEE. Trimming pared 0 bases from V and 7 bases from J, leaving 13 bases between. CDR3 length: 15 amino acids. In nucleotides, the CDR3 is TGTGCCAGCAGCTTGGAGGGGCCGGGAGGTGAAAAACTGTTTTTT. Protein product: CASSLEGPGGEKLFF.

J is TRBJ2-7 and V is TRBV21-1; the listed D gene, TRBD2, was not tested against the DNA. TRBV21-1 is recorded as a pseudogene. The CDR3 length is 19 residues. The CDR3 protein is CASRRPPKFTGTRPYEQYF. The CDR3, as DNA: TGTGCCAGCAGGAGGCCTCCGAAATTTACCGGGACTAGACCCTACGAGCAGTACTTC.

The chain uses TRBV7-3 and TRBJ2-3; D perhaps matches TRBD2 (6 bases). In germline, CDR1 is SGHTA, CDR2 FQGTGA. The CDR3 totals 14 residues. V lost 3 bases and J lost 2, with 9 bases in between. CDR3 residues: CASSLGLLTDTQYF. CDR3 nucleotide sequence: TGTGCCAGCAGCTTGGGACTTCTCACAGATACGCAGTATTTT.

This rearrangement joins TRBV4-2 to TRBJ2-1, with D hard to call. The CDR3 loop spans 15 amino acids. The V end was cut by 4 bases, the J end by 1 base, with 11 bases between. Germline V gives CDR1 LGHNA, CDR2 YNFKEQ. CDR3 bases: TGTGCCAGCAGCCCCAATAGAGGATCCTACAATGAGCAGTTCTTC. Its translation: CASSPNRGSYNEQFF.

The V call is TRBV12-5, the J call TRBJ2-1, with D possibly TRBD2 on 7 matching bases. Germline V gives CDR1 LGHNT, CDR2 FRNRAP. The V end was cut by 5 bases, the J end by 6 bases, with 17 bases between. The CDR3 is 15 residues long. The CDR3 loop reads CASGRGLAVSNEQFF. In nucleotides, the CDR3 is TGTGCTAGTGGTCGGGGGCTAGCGGTTTCCAATGAGCAGTTCTTC.

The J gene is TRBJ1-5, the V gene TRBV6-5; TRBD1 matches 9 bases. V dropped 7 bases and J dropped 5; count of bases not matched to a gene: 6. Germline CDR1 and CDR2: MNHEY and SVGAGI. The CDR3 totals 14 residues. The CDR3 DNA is TGTGCCAGCACACCGGACAGGGGCCATCAGCCCCAGCATTTT. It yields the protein CASTPDRGHQPQHF.

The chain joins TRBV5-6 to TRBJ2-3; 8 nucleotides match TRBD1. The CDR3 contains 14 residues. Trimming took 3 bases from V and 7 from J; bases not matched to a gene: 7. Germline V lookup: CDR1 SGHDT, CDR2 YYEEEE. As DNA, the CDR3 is TGTGCCAGCAGCTCACAGACAGGGGAGTATACGCAGTATTTT. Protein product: CASSSQTGEYTQYF.

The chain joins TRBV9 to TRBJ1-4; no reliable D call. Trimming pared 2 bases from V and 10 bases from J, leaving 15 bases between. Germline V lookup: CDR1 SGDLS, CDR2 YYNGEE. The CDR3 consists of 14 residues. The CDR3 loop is CASSVGHLGGKLFF. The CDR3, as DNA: TGTGCCAGCAGCGTTGGGCATCTGGGTGGAAAACTGTTTTTT.

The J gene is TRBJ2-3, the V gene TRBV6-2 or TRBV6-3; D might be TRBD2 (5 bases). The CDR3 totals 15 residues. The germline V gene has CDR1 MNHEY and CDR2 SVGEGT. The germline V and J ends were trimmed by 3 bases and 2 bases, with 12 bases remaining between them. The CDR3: CASSYARVPTDTQYF. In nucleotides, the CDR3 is TGTGCCAGCAGTTATGCGCGGGTGCCCACAGATACGCAGTATTTT.

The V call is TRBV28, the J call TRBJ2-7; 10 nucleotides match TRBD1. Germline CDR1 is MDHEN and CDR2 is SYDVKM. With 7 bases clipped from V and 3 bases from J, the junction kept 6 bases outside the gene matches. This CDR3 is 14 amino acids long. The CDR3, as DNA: TGTGCCAGCAACGACAGGGGGCAACACTACGAGCAGTACTTC. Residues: CASNDRGQHYEQYF.

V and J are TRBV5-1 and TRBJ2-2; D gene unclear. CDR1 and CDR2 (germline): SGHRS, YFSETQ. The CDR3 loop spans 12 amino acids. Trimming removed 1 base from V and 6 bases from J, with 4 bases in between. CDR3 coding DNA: TGCGCCAGCAGCTTGCGGTCCGGGGAGCTGTTTTTT. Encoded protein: CASSLRSGELFF. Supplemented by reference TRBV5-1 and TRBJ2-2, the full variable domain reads KAGVTQTPRYLIKTRGQQVTLSCSPISGHRSVSWYQQTPGQGLQFLFEYFSETQRNKGNFPGRFSGRQFSNSRSEMNVSTLELGDSALYLCASSLRSGELFFGEGSRLTVL.

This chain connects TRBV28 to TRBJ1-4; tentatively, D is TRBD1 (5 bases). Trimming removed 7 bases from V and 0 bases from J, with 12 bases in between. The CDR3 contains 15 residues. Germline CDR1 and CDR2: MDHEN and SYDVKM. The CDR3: CASNGDVATNEKLFF. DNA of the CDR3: TGTGCCAGCAACGGGGACGTAGCAACTAATGAAAAACTGTTTTTT.

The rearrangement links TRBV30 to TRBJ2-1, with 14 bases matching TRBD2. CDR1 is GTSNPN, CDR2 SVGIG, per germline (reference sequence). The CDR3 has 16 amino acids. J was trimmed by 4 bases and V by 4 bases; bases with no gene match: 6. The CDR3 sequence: CAWIGTSGSGYNEQFF. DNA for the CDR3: TGTGCCTGGATAGGGACTAGCGGGAGTGGGTACAATGAGCAGTTCTTC.

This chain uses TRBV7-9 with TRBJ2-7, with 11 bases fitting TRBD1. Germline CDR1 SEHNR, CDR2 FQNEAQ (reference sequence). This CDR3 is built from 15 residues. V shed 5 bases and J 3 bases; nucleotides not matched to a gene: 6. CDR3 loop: CASSPGQGAYYEQYF. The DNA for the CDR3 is TGTGCCAGCAGCCCTGGACAGGGGGCATACTACGAGCAGTACTTC. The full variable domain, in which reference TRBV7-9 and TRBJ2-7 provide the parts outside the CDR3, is DTGVSQNPRHKITKRGQNVTFRCDPISEHNRLYWYRQTLGQGPEFLTYFQNEAQLEKSRLLSDRFSAERPKGSFSTLEIQRTEQGDSAMYLCASSPGQGAYYEQYFGPGTRLTVT.